A single sample is the source of the 30 T cell receptor beta chains below, sequenced in a study of human T cells and chemical hapten exposure. Time point reported: patch test 1, 2 weeks after DPC sensitization. Treatment denoted: therapeutic diphenylcyclopropenone sensitization with weekly scalp DPC. TCRdb independently ran MiXCR on the RACE reads; one entry per CDR3 protein. The sample holds tens of thousands of distinct CDR3 sequences; over 9.5% are singletons and the top ten take 2.2%. This specimen consisted of whole blood, obtained in connection with sensitization to the hapten diphenylcyclopropenone (DPC). The receptors stem from a man aged 40-55 years with alopecia areata. Some clones in this sample may be carry-over from other donors' samples.

This clonotype turned up a few times. The CDR3 nucleotides read TGTGCCAGCAGCTTAGCCTCAAGGGGGGGCACAGATACGCAGTATTTT. It is translated as CASSLASRGGTDTQYF. The chain links TRBV7-9 to TRBJ2-3; either TRBD1 or TRBD2 may supply D (6 bases each). The V gene's germline CDR1 is SEHNR and CDR2 FQNEAQ (reference sequence). V dropped 0 bases and J dropped 1 base, with 11 bases sitting between them. The CDR3 loop spans 16 amino acids.

This clonotype was seen more than once but under ten times. The V and J genes are TRBV3-1 and TRBJ1-6; 7 bases match TRBD1. After removal of 1 base from V and 13 bases from J, the junction contained 7 bases not matched to a gene. This CDR3 comprises 14 residues. Germline V gene sequence: CDR1 LGHDT, CDR2 YNNKEL (reference sequence). The CDR3 region is CASSQGDSKSPLHF. In DNA, the CDR3 is TGTGCCAGCAGCCAAGGGGACAGTAAATCTCCCCTCCACTTT.

This clonotype was observed many times. The chain couples TRBV29-1 to TRBJ2-3; tentatively, D is TRBD2 (6 bases). With 1 base removed from V and 1 base from J, the gap between germline ends came to 12 bases. CDR3 length equals 15 residues. Germline values: CDR1 SQVTM, CDR2 ANQGSEA. The CDR3 loop reads CSVEAGAMGTDTQYF. Here the CDR3 DNA reads TGCAGCGTTGAAGCGGGAGCGATGGGCACAGATACGCAGTATTTT.

The chain employs TRBV18 and TRBJ2-5; 10 bases map to TRBD2. The CDR3 has 18 amino acids. The germline V gene encodes CDR1 KGHSH and CDR2 LQKENI. The V gene end was trimmed by 0 bases and the J gene end by 1 base; junction bases not matched to a gene: 8. The CDR3 sequence is CASSPPQRLAGLQETQYF. CDR3 nucleotides: TGTGCCAGCTCACCACCACAGAGACTAGCGGGTCTCCAAGAGACCCAGTACTTC.

The chain employs TRBV30 and TRBJ1-1; weak D call: TRBD1 (6 bases). V was trimmed by 4 bases and J by 5 bases, leaving 14 bases between them. CDR3 length equals 13 residues. Germline CDR1 and CDR2: GTSNPN and SVGIG (reference sequence). CDR3 sequence reads: CAWNTGLGTEAFF. CDR3 coding DNA: TGTGCCTGGAACACAGGGCTGGGGACTGAAGCTTTCTTT.

This clonotype was observed many times. The genes are TRBV5-1 and TRBJ2-5, with 13 positions matching TRBD2. V shed 3 bases, J shed 5 bases, and the junction held 4 bases outside the gene matches. The V gene's germline CDR1 is SGHRS and CDR2 YFSETQ. The CDR3 length is 15 residues. This CDR3 is CASSSGLAGVETQYF. The CDR3 bases are TGCGCCAGCAGCTCCGGACTAGCGGGAGTTGAGACCCAGTACTTC.

The rearrangement uses TRBV20-1 and TRBJ2-1, with TRBD2 identical over 10 bases. Per the germline V gene, CDR1 is DFQATT and CDR2 is SNEGSKA (reference sequence). The CDR3 contains 14 residues. The junction had 4 bases not matched to a gene; V was cut back by 1 base and J by 7 bases. Here the CDR3 DNA reads TGCAGTGCTAGAGTACCTAGCGGGAGAAATGAGCAGTTCTTC. Protein product: CSARVPSGRNEQFF.

V and J are TRBV13 and TRBJ2-7, with a tentative D call TRBD2 (5 bases). From germline, CDR1 is PRHDT and CDR2 FYEKMQ (reference sequence). Trimming left V 5 bases short and J 1 base short, with 12 bases between. This CDR3 is 14 amino acids long. CDR3 nucleotides: TGTGCCAGCAGCCCGTCAAGCGGTTCCTACGAGCAGTACGTC. Translated: CASSPSSGSYEQYV.

The chain couples TRBV7-8 to TRBJ1-5, with D possibly matching TRBD1 (6 bases). The V end lost 5 bases, the J end lost 5 bases, and 25 bases lay between the germline ends. The CDR3 covers 18 residues. CDR1 and CDR2 (germline): SGHVS, FQNEAQ. The DNA of the CDR3 is TGTGCCAGCAGCCCGCAAGTGACAGGAGGGGCCCCGGATCAGCCCCAGCATTTT. Amino acid sequence: CASSPQVTGGAPDQPQHF.

The V and J genes are TRBV23-1 and TRBJ2-3; weak D call: TRBD2 (5 bases). TRBV23-1 is filed as an ORF, its function uncertain. The V end was cut by 8 bases, the J end by 5 bases, with 17 bases between. This CDR3 has 14 amino acids. The CDR3, as DNA: TGCGCCAGCCCCGTGGAGGCCGAGCGAGATACGCAGTATTTT. Translation: CASPVEAERDTQYF.

The chain is built from TRBV7-6 and TRBJ2-5; D is perhaps TRBD1 (6 bases). This CDR3 comprises 16 residues. Trimming removed 2 bases at V and 4 bases at J, with 17 bases between. Germline CDR1 SGHVS, CDR2 FNYEAQ. The CDR3 is CASSLRGGVILETQYF. The DNA for the CDR3 is TGTGCCAGCAGCTTACGTGGGGGCGTTATATTAGAGACCCAGTACTTC. Using reference TRBV7-6 and TRBJ2-5 for the parts outside the CDR3, the full variable domain is GAGVSQSPRYKVTKRGQDVALRCDPISGHVSLYWYRQALGQGPEFLTYFNYEAQQDKSGLPNDRFSAERPEGSISTLTIQRTEQRDSAMYRCASSLRGGVILETQYFGPGTRLLVL.

Ten or more counts support this clonotype. The chain has TRBV29-1 and TRBJ1-2; D gene unclear. The CDR3 totals 13 residues. Germline V gene sequence: CDR1 SQVTM, CDR2 ANQGSEA. Trimming stripped 4 bases from V and 1 base from J, with 10 bases between. CDR3 protein: CSVVTVNNYGYTF. CDR3 in DNA: TGCAGCGTTGTGACGGTGAATAACTATGGCTACACCTTC.

Ten or more counts support this clonotype. The J gene is TRBJ2-7, the V gene TRBV7-2; TRBD2 aligns across 8 bases. Trimming at V came to 5 bases and at J to 5 bases, leaving 8 bases not matched to a gene. This CDR3 comprises 14 residues. Per the germline V gene, CDR1 is SGHTA and CDR2 is FQGNSA. CDR3 residues: CASSPGRARDEQYF. The CDR3 region has the DNA TGTGCCAGCAGCCCCGGGAGGGCCCGGGACGAGCAGTACTTC.

There are many counts of this clonotype. The chain carries TRBV28 and TRBJ1-1; D unclear. V was clipped by 8 bases and J by 6 bases, with 16 bases between them. The CDR3 loop spans 13 amino acids. Germline lookup yields CDR1 MDHEN and CDR2 SYDVKM. CDR3 in amino acids: CASLFQVGAEAFF. In DNA form, the CDR3 reads TGTGCCAGCCTGTTTCAGGTTGGGGCTGAAGCTTTCTTT. Full variable domain (missing parts from reference TRBV28 and TRBJ1-1): DVKVTQSSRYLVKRTGEKVFLECVQDMDHENMFWYRQDPGLGLRLIYFSYDVKMKEKGDIPEGYSVSREKKERFSLILESASTNQTSMYLCASLFQVGAEAFFGQGTRLTVV.

Many counts were recorded for this clonotype. The J gene is TRBJ1-5, the V gene TRBV6-1; the D gene is possibly TRBD1 (5 bases). From germline, CDR1 is MNHNS and CDR2 SASEGT. Trimming left V 1 base short and J 7 bases short, with 8 bases between. The CDR3 has 13 residues. In DNA, the CDR3 is TGTGCCAGCAGTGAAGAATGGGGGCAGCCCCAGCATTTT. As protein: CASSEEWGQPQHF.

This clonotype has only a few counts. The chain employs TRBV6-6 and TRBJ2-3, with 9 nucleotides matching TRBD2. The germline V gene encodes CDR1 MNHNY and CDR2 SVGAGI (reference sequence). V dropped 6 bases and J dropped 2; count of bases not matched to a gene: 6. The CDR3 has 15 amino acids. CDR3 region: CASRRLAEYTDTQYF. Written as DNA, the CDR3 is TGTGCCAGCAGGCGACTAGCGGAATACACAGATACGCAGTATTTT.

The V and J genes are TRBV24-1 and TRBJ2-7; tentative D call: TRBD2 (6 bases). The V and J ends lost 9 bases and 3 bases respectively, with 20 bases between them. Looked up from germline, CDR1 is KGHDR and CDR2 is SFDVKD. This CDR3 is built from 15 residues. The CDR3 region is CATRKSRGENYEQYF. DNA for the CDR3: TGTGCCACCCGGAAGTCGCGGGGAGAAAACTACGAGCAGTACTTC.

The chain combines TRBV6-5 with TRBJ2-7; tentatively, D is TRBD2 (6 bases). The germline V gene has CDR1 MNHEY and CDR2 SVGAGI. This CDR3 is 11 amino acids long. V was pared by 9 bases and J by 3 bases, with 9 bases between. CDR3 sequence (DNA): TGTGCCAGGGAGGGTTGCTACGAGCAGTACGTC. As protein: CAREGCYEQYV.

This clonotype has just a few counts. The genes are TRBV11-2 and TRBJ2-5; 9 nucleotides line up with TRBD2. The V gene end was trimmed by 5 bases and the J gene end by 0 bases; junction bases not matched to a gene: 4. Germline V lookup: CDR1 SGHAT, CDR2 FQNNGV. The CDR3 totals 15 residues. The CDR3 region is CASSPTSGYQETQYF. The CDR3 DNA sequence: TGTGCCAGCAGCCCGACTAGCGGTTACCAAGAGACCCAGTACTTC. Supplemented by reference TRBV11-2 and TRBJ2-5, the full variable domain reads EAGVAQSPRYKIIEKRQSVAFWCNPISGHATLYWYQQILGQGPKLLIQFQNNGVVDDSQLPKDRFSAERLKGVDSTLKIQPAKLEDSAVYLCASSPTSGYQETQYFGPGTRLLVL.

The chain links TRBV6-1 to TRBJ2-7; weak D call: TRBD1 (6 bases). V lost 4 bases and J lost 5, with 12 bases in between. Looked up from germline, CDR1 is MNHNS and CDR2 is SASEGT. This CDR3 is built from 13 residues. The CDR3 DNA reads as TGTGCCAGCAGTGGTCAGGGGTTTGACGAGCAGTACGTC. Translating gives CASSGQGFDEQYV.

This clonotype has only a few counts. At one boundary the junction diverges from the germline segment, which might be a read error. The rearrangement links TRBV28 to TRBJ2-3, with 9 nucleotides matching TRBD2. Germline V gives CDR1 MDHEN, CDR2 SYDVKM. The CDR3 has 14 residues. The CDR3 DNA sequence: TGTGCCAGCAGCCCAGGGACTAGCAAAGATACGCAGTATTTT. It specifies CASSPGTSKDTQYF.

The V call is TRBV4-3, the J call TRBJ2-5; 10 bases are a match to TRBD2. V trimming: 4 bases; J trimming: 5 bases; junction bases outside the gene matches: 13. Germline V gene sequence: CDR1 LGHNA, CDR2 YSLEER. This CDR3 comprises 17 residues. The CDR3 here is CASSPLGGLAAGETQYF. CDR3 coding DNA: TGCGCCAGCAGCCCCCTAGGAGGACTAGCGGCGGGGGAGACCCAGTACTTC.

There are a few counts of this clonotype. This sequence joins TRBV21-1 and TRBJ2-3; the DNA was not compared with TRBD1, the D call given in the table. TRBV21-1 is listed as a pseudogene. This CDR3 is built from 16 residues. The CDR3 DNA is TGTGCCAGCAGCAAACGGGATGGGGGGCCAACAGATACGCAGTATTTT. It encodes CASSKRDGGPTDTQYF.

As concerns this clonotype: The junction departs from germline at one end; a sequencing error may be responsible. The V call is TRBV28, the J call TRBJ1-2; 7 nucleotides line up with TRBD1. The CDR3 consists of 16 residues. CDR1 and CDR2 (germline): MDHEN, SYDVKM. The CDR3 sequence: CTSSNTAAGGNYGYTF. The CDR3 DNA reads TGTACCAGCAGTAATACGGCCGCAGGGGGGAACTATGGCTACACCTTC.

The gene calls are TRBV14 and TRBJ2-7; 7 bases map to TRBD2. CDR1 SGHDN and CDR2 FVKESK come from the germline V gene. Germline trimming cut 4 bases from V and 6 bases from J; bases unmatched to any gene: 15. The CDR3 extends over 16 amino acids. CDR3 in DNA: TGTGCCAGCAGCCGAGTACTAGCGCAGACCTCGGGCGAGCAGTACGTC. Translating gives CASSRVLAQTSGEQYV.

In this sample, this clonotype turned up a few times. This chain joins TRBV6-6 and TRBJ1-3; 7 bases are shared with TRBD1. The germline gives CDR1 MNHNY, CDR2 SVGAGI (reference sequence). J lost 1 base, V lost 7 bases, and 7 bases had no gene match. This CDR3 is 15 amino acids long. The CDR3 loop reads CASTQSGGSGNTIYF. In DNA, the CDR3 is TGTGCCAGCACTCAATCAGGGGGATCTGGAAACACCATATATTTT.

The chain uses TRBV6-2 or TRBV6-3 and TRBJ1-3, with 7 bases fitting TRBD1. Germline V gene data show CDR1 as MNHEY and CDR2 as SVGEGT. This CDR3 spans 18 amino acids. V lost 4 bases to trimming and J lost 1 base; unmatched junction nucleotides: 13. The CDR3 DNA sequence: TGTGCCAGCAGTTTTCCGGGGGAAGGGGGCGCTTCTGGAAACACCATATATTTT. It encodes CASSFPGEGGASGNTIYF.

The chain uses TRBV29-1 and TRBJ2-7, with D possibly called TRBD1 or TRBD2 (5 bases each). The CDR3 totals 13 residues. CDR1 is SQVTM and CDR2 is ANQGSEA in the germline V gene. The germline V and J ends were trimmed by 4 bases and 0 bases, with 10 bases remaining between them. CDR3 protein: CSVGGVSSYEQYF. CDR3 nucleotides: TGCAGCGTTGGAGGGGTAAGCTCCTACGAGCAGTACTTC.

This clonotype was observed a handful of times. The V gene is TRBV11-1, the J gene TRBJ1-1, with 7 bases lining up with TRBD1. The trim removed 2 bases at V and 2 bases at J, leaving 5 bases unmatched. Germline V gene lookup returns CDR1 SGHAT and CDR2 FQDESV (reference sequence). The CDR3 consists of 15 residues. The CDR3 region is CASSLHPGGNTEAFF. CDR3 bases: TGTGCCAGCAGCTTACATCCAGGGGGAAACACTGAAGCTTTCTTT.

This clonotype was picked up a small number of times. The V call is TRBV20-1, the J call TRBJ2-1; 8 nucleotides align to TRBD2. J lost 10 bases, V lost 1 base, and 12 bases had no gene match. Germline CDR1 and CDR2: DFQATT and SNEGSKA (reference sequence). The CDR3 has 15 amino acids. CDR3 nucleotides: TGCAGTGCTAGAGCCTCTGGAAAGCGCGGGGGGGAGCAGTTCTTC. Translated, it gives CSARASGKRGGEQFF.